The clone carrying this T cell receptor beta chain was detected many times. Antigen: not known. This sample is part of a study of early T cells in non-severe SARS-CoV-2 infection. Study details: The chains were unpaired, and the sequenced material was bulk RNA from unsorted whole blood. Whole-study results and caveats: Private and CD4 specificities were missed by VDJdb matching, which favored anti-spike CD8 responses.

Individually, cDNA molecules had unique molecular identifiers attached to them. TCRdb reanalysed the 5' RACE reads using MiXCR and keeps one entry per CDR3 protein. The table records tens of thousands of distinct CDR3 sequences, around 5.7% of them present only once. Germline lookup yields CDR1 KGHSH and CDR2 LQKENI. The V end was cut by 8 bases, the J end by 2 bases, with 16 bases between. The length of the CDR3 is 15 residues. The chain links TRBV18 to TRBJ2-1; D might be TRBD2 (5 bases). Sequenced material: whole blood. The clonotype comes from an adult who was a healthcare worker with PCR-confirmed SARS-CoV-2 infection or an uninfected control (not recorded which). In nucleotides, the CDR3 is TGTGCCAGCGCACAGTCCTTCGGGGCCTACAATGAGCAGTTCTTC. This translates into CASAQSFGAYNEQFF.